Sequencing of this T cell receptor beta chain was carried out in a study of T cells in localized non-small cell lung cancer. Sequencing was performed with immunoSEQ multiplex PCR; in TCRdb, only in-frame clones are kept and a portion is missing. Of about 59,000 clones listed, approximately 91% are singletons. Germline-derived CDR1 and CDR2 are MDHEN and SYDVKM. CDR3 length equals 14 residues. Trimming cost V 5 bases and J 0 bases, with 11 bases left between them. This TCR was recovered from a man between 40 and 75 years old with stage I lung adenocarcinoma. The sequencing here drew on peripheral blood, taken before any cancer treatment. The chain has TRBV28 and TRBJ2-7, with unresolved D. CDR3 residues: CASSKMPSSYEQYF. DNA for the CDR3: TGTGCCAGCAGTAAGATGCCGAGCTCCTACGAGCAGTACTTC.